The 19 T cell receptor beta chains listed next were all sequenced from one sample in a study of blood T cells in healthy people across ages. PCR was performed a second time for about 6 to 12 cycles using a sample-barcoded 5' primer and a J-beta primer mix. TCRdb passed the 5' RACE reads through MiXCR, listing each CDR3 protein once. The sample shows approximately 670,000 distinct CDR3 sequences, 40% to 45% of them seen only once. Sequenced sample: blood. Receptor source: an elderly man in good health.

The DNA for the CDR3 is TGCAGTGCTAGAGATCAGGTGCAGTCGGGCTACACCTTC. Its translation is CSARDQVQSGYTF. This chain connects TRBV20-1 to TRBJ1-2, with D uncertain. CDR1 and CDR2 (germline): DFQATT, SNEGSKA (reference sequence). Trimming took 0 bases from V and 8 from J, leaving 13 bases between them. The CDR3 contains 13 residues.

The chain carries TRBV7-2 and TRBJ2-1, with D unclear. CDR3 length: 13 residues. Germline V gene sequence: CDR1 SGHTA, CDR2 FQGNSA. Deletions cut 3 bases from V and 8 bases from J, with 11 bases between. The CDR3 is CASSLGDTYEQFF. The DNA for the CDR3 is TGTGCCAGCAGCTTGGGCGACACATATGAGCAGTTCTTC.

This clonotype was found once. The chain joins TRBV7-9 to TRBJ2-1; 11 bases agree with TRBD2. The CDR3 loop spans 19 amino acids. The germline CDR1 and CDR2 sequences are SEHNR and FQNEAQ (reference sequence). V gave up 5 bases and J gave up 8 bases; unmatched junction bases: 20. This CDR3 is CASSPVASGRTYTYDEQFF. CDR3 nucleotides: TGTGCCAGCAGCCCAGTGGCTAGCGGGAGGACCTATACATACGATGAGCAGTTCTTC.

The chain is built from TRBV7-9 and TRBJ1-3; D unclear. Looked up from germline, CDR1 is SEHNR and CDR2 is FQNEAQ (reference sequence). The CDR3 has 11 amino acids. V was trimmed by 4 bases and J by 2 bases, leaving 0 bases between them. CDR3 amino acids: CASSSGNTIYF. DNA of the CDR3: TGTGCCAGCAGCTCTGGAAACACCATATATTTT.

This clonotype has a handful of counts. This chain links TRBV29-1 with TRBJ2-1, with no clear D. The ends were cut back, 5 bases at V and 5 bases at J, with 7 bases in the middle. CDR1 and CDR2 from the germline V gene are SQVTM and ANQGSEA. The CDR3 is made up of 11 amino acids. The CDR3 protein is CSVTWDNEQFF. Here the CDR3 DNA reads TGCAGCGTTACCTGGGACAATGAGCAGTTCTTC.

The rearrangement uses TRBV4-1 and TRBJ2-1, with TRBD2 as a possible D gene (6 bases). Germline-derived CDR1 and CDR2 are MGHRA and YSYEKL. The length of the CDR3 is 17 residues. The germline V and J ends were trimmed by 0 bases and 13 bases, with 25 bases remaining between them. CDR3 in amino acids: CASSQESRTAGGETQFF. The CDR3 DNA reads TGCGCCAGCAGCCAAGAATCCAGGACGGCAGGAGGGGAGACCCAGTTCTTC.

This clonotype was recorded only once. A single base separates this from a much larger clone, so it may be a read error. The chain is built from TRBV25-1 and TRBJ1-6; D is unresolved. This CDR3 region has 15 residues. Germline assignment: CDR1 MGHDK and CDR2 SYGVNS. V shed 4 bases and J shed 10 bases, with 17 bases lying between them. CDR3 DNA sequence: TGTGCCAGCAGTGGAACTCGGAGAAGCAAGTCACCCCTCCACTTT. This sequence encodes CASSGTRRSKSPLHF.

The chain links TRBV4-3 to TRBJ2-1, with TRBD2 matching 11 bases. This CDR3 is built from 16 residues. V shed 1 base, J shed 9 bases, and the junction held 8 bases outside the gene matches. Germline V gives CDR1 LGHNA, CDR2 YSLEER. Here the CDR3 reads CASSQVYSGGAVEQFF. The CDR3 DNA is TGCGCCAGCAGCCAAGTATATAGCGGGGGGGCGGTTGAGCAGTTCTTC.

A few counts support this clonotype. The chain combines TRBV10-2 with TRBJ1-4; possibly TRBD1 for D (5 bases). The germline CDR1 and CDR2 sequences are WSHSY and SAAADI. The V end was cut by 8 bases, the J end by 4 bases, with 14 bases between. This CDR3 contains 14 residues. The CDR3 region is CASGTRVFNEKLFF. For the CDR3, the DNA is TGCGCCAGCGGGACGAGAGTGTTTAATGAAAAACTGTTTTTT.

The rearrangement uses TRBV7-2 and TRBJ2-1, with 11 bases aligning to TRBD2. This CDR3 contains 14 residues. V gave up 5 bases and J gave up 8 bases; unmatched junction bases: 5. In germline, CDR1 is SGHTA, CDR2 FQGNSA. The CDR3 loop reads CASSVGLAAYEQFF. CDR3 coding DNA: TGTGCCAGCAGCGTGGGACTAGCGGCCTATGAGCAGTTCTTC.

The rearrangement uses TRBV7-3 and TRBJ2-1; TRBD2 matches 10 bases. V gave up 8 bases and J gave up 3 bases; unmatched junction bases: 10. This CDR3 has 16 amino acids. CDR1 is SGHTA, CDR2 FQGTGA, per germline. The CDR3 region has the DNA TGTGCCAGCGCCCTTGGCAGGACTAGCGGCTACAATGAGCAGTTCTTC. It codes for CASALGRTSGYNEQFF.

There are a few counts of this clonotype. This rearrangement joins TRBV6-5 to TRBJ1-5, with D possibly matching TRBD1 (5 bases). Germline V CDR1 and CDR2: MNHEY, SVGAGI. The CDR3 extends over 15 amino acids. The V end was cut by 0 bases, the J end by 0 bases, with 6 bases between. CDR3 nucleotide sequence: TGTGCCAGCAGTTACTCGAGGGGTAGCAATCAGCCCCAGCATTTT. Its protein is CASSYSRGSNQPQHF.

This clonotype was found a few times. The genes are TRBV20-1 and TRBJ1-1; D gene ambiguous. Per germline, CDR1 DFQATT and CDR2 SNEGSKA (reference sequence). Trimming took off 6 bases at V and 6 bases at J, with 14 bases between the two ends. The CDR3 loop spans 12 amino acids. CDR3 DNA sequence: TGCAGTGCAACCGCAGTGGCAGCTGAAGCTTTCTTT. This translates into CSATAVAAEAFF.

The chain carries TRBV6-4 and TRBJ1-1; D unclear. CDR1 MRHNA and CDR2 SNTAGT come from the germline V gene. This CDR3 comprises 13 residues. Trimming removed 3 bases at V and 5 bases at J, with 10 bases between. The CDR3 DNA follows: TGTGCCAGCAGTGAAGAGCTTCTTACTGAAGCTTTCTTT. As protein: CASSEELLTEAFF.

V gene TRBV29-1 combines with J gene TRBJ1-1, with TRBD1 matching over 7 bases. Germline CDR1 reads SQVTM; CDR2 reads ANQGSEA. V was clipped by 5 bases and J by 0 bases; unmatched bases: 6. The CDR3 length is 14 residues. The CDR3 loop is CSVFQGVLNTEAFF. CDR3 coding DNA: TGCAGCGTTTTCCAGGGGGTCCTGAACACTGAAGCTTTCTTT.

The chain combines TRBV7-2 with TRBJ1-5; D gene uncertain. CDR1 SGHTA and CDR2 FQGNSA come from the germline V gene. There are 15 residues in the CDR3. Trimming left V 0 bases short and J 1 base short, with 7 bases between. For the CDR3, the DNA is TGTGCCAGCAGCTTAGCAGTAGGGAGCAATCAGCCCCAGCATTTT. Translated, it gives CASSLAVGSNQPQHF.

The chain employs TRBV2 and TRBJ2-5; 11 bases fit TRBD2. Germline assignment: CDR1 SNHLY and CDR2 FYNNEI. The CDR3 runs to 15 residues. Trimming at V came to 5 bases and at J to 5 bases, leaving 7 bases not matched to a gene. For the CDR3, the DNA is TGTGCCAGCAGTCAAAATAGCGGGGGGGCCGAGACCCAGTACTTC. It translates to CASSQNSGGAETQYF.

The gene calls are TRBV5-1 and TRBJ1-2; the match to TRBD1 covers 9 bases. This CDR3 is 14 amino acids long. J lost 2 bases, V lost 5 bases, and 4 bases had no gene match. CDR1 is SGHRS and CDR2 is YFSETQ in the germline V gene. CDR3 nucleotide sequence: TGCGCCAGCAGACTCGGGACAGGGAACTATGGCTACACCTTC. Translated: CASRLGTGNYGYTF.

About this clonotype: This may be a read error: a much more frequent sequence differs by one nucleotide. This sequence joins TRBV7-9 and TRBJ2-7; 8 bases are shared with TRBD1. CDR3 length: 16 amino acids. The germline CDR1 and CDR2 sequences are SEHNR and FQNEAQ (reference sequence). V shed 5 bases and J 10 bases; nucleotides not matched to a gene: 19. CDR3 region: CASSPPSTGQVARQYF. CDR3 in DNA: TGTGCCAGCAGCCCCCCATCGACGGGACAGGTGGCGCGTCAGTACTTC.